The rows below give T cell receptor beta chains drawn from one sample of a study of cytomegalovirus exposure and HLA in healthy donors. Data came from immunoSEQ multiplex PCR; TCRdb stores just in-frame clones and leaves some out. Here the sample table reports around 78,000 clones. What was sequenced was PBMCs. These receptors were collected from a man between 18 and 35 years old in good health and CMV-seropositive. The CDR3 runs from the conserved cysteine through the conserved F or W. A D gene is named only where the DNA matches it firmly.

len: 15
v_gene: TRBV18
j_gene: TRBJ2-7
d_gene: TRBD1
CDR3nt: TGTGCCAGCTCACCACTAGGACAGGGGGCCCACGAGCAGTACTTC
CDR3aa: CASSPLGQGAHEQYF

len: 14
v_gene: TRBV27
j_gene: TRBJ2-5
d_gene: TRBD2
CDR3nt: TGTGCCAGCAGCATGACTAGCGGCCAAGAGACCCAGTACTTC
CDR3aa: CASSMTSGQETQYF

len: 15
v_gene: TRBV11-2
j_gene: TRBJ2-1
d_gene: TRBD1
CDR3nt: TGTGCCAGCAGCCAGGGGACAGGGGAGATGAATGAGCAGTTCTTC
CDR3aa: CASSQGTGEMNEQFF

len: 16
v_gene: TRBV28
j_gene: TRBJ1-2
d_gene: TRBD1
CDR3nt: TGTGCCAGCAGTACCGGACAGGGGGCCGGGACTGGTGGCTACACCTTC
CDR3aa: CASSTGQGAGTGGYTF

len: 16
v_gene: TRBV5-6
j_gene: TRBJ2-2
d_gene: TRBD2
CDR3nt: TGTGCCAGCAGTTCAGGACTAGCGGGAGCGACCGGGGAGCTGTTTTTT
CDR3aa: CASSSGLAGATGELFF

len: 16
v_gene: TRBV19
j_gene: TRBJ1-2
d_gene: NA
CDR3nt: TGTGCCAGTAGTACGACCCTGGACAGATCTCTCAGCGGCTACACCTTC
CDR3aa: CASSTTLDRSLSGYTF

len: 14
v_gene: TRBV7-2
j_gene: TRBJ1-2
d_gene: NA
CDR3nt: TGTGCCAGCAGCAAGGGGGGGCGGGCAGATGGCTACACCTTC
CDR3aa: CASSKGGRADGYTF

len: 15
v_gene: TRBV19
j_gene: TRBJ2-5
d_gene: NA
CDR3nt: TGTGCCAGTAGTATACTCCCGGGGTTCCAAGAGACCCAGTACTTC
CDR3aa: CASSILPGFQETQYF

len: 15
v_gene: TRBV7-9
j_gene: TRBJ1-2
d_gene: TRBD1
CDR3nt: TGTGCCAGCAGCGACCGGGACAGCCCCTGGTACGGCTACACCTTC
CDR3aa: CASSDRDSPWYGYTF

len: 16
v_gene: TRBV19
j_gene: TRBJ2-3
d_gene: NA
CDR3nt: TGTGCCAGTAGTACGCTATCTTATCCTAGCACAGATACGCAGTATTTT
CDR3aa: CASSTLSYPSTDTQYF

len: 15
v_gene: TRBV10-2
j_gene: TRBJ2-1
d_gene: TRBD2
CDR3nt: TGCGCCAGCAACCCGGGACTAGCCTCCTACAATGAGCAGTTCTTC
CDR3aa: CASNPGLASYNEQFF

len: 14
v_gene: TRBV6-5
j_gene: TRBJ2-7
d_gene: NA
CDR3nt: TGTGCCAGCAGTTACGAGGGCAGGTCCTACGAGCAGTACTTC
CDR3aa: CASSYEGRSYEQYF

len: 14
v_gene: TRBV28
j_gene: TRBJ2-7
d_gene: NA
CDR3nt: TGTGCCAGCAGTTTACCGGGGAGCTCCTACGAGCAGTACTTC
CDR3aa: CASSLPGSSYEQYF

len: 14
v_gene: TRBV25-1
j_gene: TRBJ2-1
d_gene: TRBD2
CDR3nt: TGTGCCAGCAGGGGGGGGACTAGCGCTTCTGAGCAGTTCTTC
CDR3aa: CASRGGTSASEQFF

len: 14
v_gene: TRBV6-5
j_gene: TRBJ1-4
d_gene: NA
CDR3nt: TGTGCCAGCGGGCGATCAGCAACTAATGAAAAACTGTTTTTT
CDR3aa: CASGRSATNEKLFF

len: 13
v_gene: TRBV7-2
j_gene: TRBJ1-2
d_gene: NA
CDR3nt: TGTGCCAGCAGCTTTGTGTCAAACTATGGCTACACCTTC
CDR3aa: CASSFVSNYGYTF

len: 16
v_gene: TRBV28
j_gene: TRBJ1-4
d_gene: TRBD1
CDR3nt: TGTGCCAGCAGTCACTTTGTGACAGGGGAGGATGAAAAACTGTTTTTT
CDR3aa: CASSHFVTGEDEKLFF

len: 14
v_gene: TRBV27
j_gene: TRBJ2-1
d_gene: NA
CDR3nt: TGTGCCACCGGTAGCGGAAGCTCCTACAATGAGCAGTTCTTC
CDR3aa: CATGSGSSYNEQFF

len: 13
v_gene: TRBV28
j_gene: TRBJ1-5
d_gene: NA
CDR3nt: TGTGCCAGCAGAGCGGGTCCCAATCAGCCCCAGCATTTT
CDR3aa: CASRAGPNQPQHF

len: 13
v_gene: TRBV5-6
j_gene: TRBJ2-7
d_gene: TRBD1
CDR3nt: TGTGCCAGCAGCGAGGACAGGTCCTACGAGCAGTACTTC
CDR3aa: CASSEDRSYEQYF